The present T cell receptor (beta chain) was sequenced within a study of blood T cell repertoires in COVID-19. The cohort comprised adults aged about 18 to 89 years residing in approximately 25 US areas. Cohort assignment relied on participant-reported clinical history. Donors in Cohort 3 who had recovered were those with two negative PCRs, healthcare professional clearance, or resolution of their symptoms. As originally analysed: Nucleated cell counts were estimated from reference gene primer amplification. Data came from immunoSEQ multiplex PCR; TCRdb stores just in-frame clones and leaves some out. V and J calls and clone size are as listed in that table; D and trimming were resolved from the DNA. The sample includes a few hundred thousand clones, 88% seen only once; the top ten take 1.2%. The germline V gene encodes CDR1 SGHRS and CDR2 YFSETQ. The trim removed 4 bases at V and 5 bases at J, leaving 10 bases unmatched. CDR3 length: 15 residues.

Material for sequencing was PBMCs or T cells enriched from blood (not recorded which). The chain is built from TRBV5-1 and TRBJ2-5; 8 nucleotides agree with TRBD1. This TCR was recovered from a woman aged 18-30 years who had recovered from COVID-19. In nucleotides, the CDR3 is TGCGCCAGCAGCGAACGGACAGGGACCTTCGAGACCCAGTACTTC. The encoded protein is CASSERTGTFETQYF.